The entry below gives a single T cell receptor (beta chain) sequence along with its context. This clone showed up just once. Its antigen remains undetermined. One base away there is no much larger clone; base qualities are not given. The entry originates in a study of OX40 agonist ivuxolimab in advanced cancers. As for the study more broadly: The costimulatory receptor OX40 (CD134) was targeted by ivuxolimab, a fully human IgG2 agonistic monoclonal antibody. Partial responses occurred in three dose-escalation patients: two with cutaneous melanoma and one with hepatocellular carcinoma. Of the 50 or so patients in dose escalation, about 20 had hepatocellular carcinoma, approximately 15 had melanoma, 9 had renal cell carcinoma and 9 had head and neck cancer. The dose-escalation cohort was about 83% male with a mean age of approximately 60 years, ranging from 23 to 79. The monotherapy dose-escalation portion (N ≈ 52 patients) of the phase I ivuxolimab trial is reported in the paper. Peripheral TCRbeta sequencing was intended to test whether TCR sequence diversity was altered and clonal T-cell expansion was caused by ivuxolimab. Patients were allowed to have had prior anti-PD-1, anti-PD-L1 or anti-CTLA-4 therapy, and 40% of the dose-escalation patients had been treated with checkpoint inhibitors. Intravenous ivuxolimab was administered to patients every 2 weeks at six dose levels: 0.01, 0.1, 0.3, 1.5, 3 and 10 mg/kg.

Genomic DNA was extracted from sorted cells for sequencing of the TCRbeta CDR3 region. The immunoSEQ Assay was used to sequence the TCRbeta CDR3 regions. TCRdb re-hosts the immuneACCESS table, in-frame sequences only. Its copies lack some clones; in the studies checked, an unresolved V gene accounts for under half of them, and the cause for the rest is not known. For this sample there are tens of thousands of clones; 86% appear just once. Roughly 30% of the sample belongs to the ten largest clones. The germline V end is reduced by 0 bases and the J end by 3 bases; junction bases left unmatched: 5. CDR1 and CDR2, per the germline V gene, are SGDLS and YYNGEE. The CDR3 runs 15 residues from the cysteine to the phenylalanine. The retained sequence is limited to the CDR3, 45 bases, with the frame set at the first base. Study-level results and caveats: On average, CD8+ T cells showed more expanded clones than CD4+ T cells after ivuxolimab. Which antigens the clonally expanded peripheral T cells were specific for was not determined. Low levels of normalized T-cell clonal expansion were also seen in some patients who did not respond. At doses of 0.1 to 3.0 mg/kg, clonal expansion of both CD4+ and CD8+ blood T cells was observed from baseline to week 6. Partial responders in the 0.1-3.0 mg/kg groups had among the lowest normalized peripheral clonal expansion, especially among CD8+ T cells.

Patients with a history of autoimmune disease or receiving systemic immunosuppression were excluded from the trial. In every dose cohort, peripheral blood was drawn for TCR sequencing at baseline, cycle 4 day 1, and cycle 7 day 1. Samples were obtained from an open-label, multicenter, first-in-human phase I dose-escalation trial of ivuxolimab. Adults with locally advanced or metastatic melanoma, renal cell carcinoma, hepatocellular carcinoma or head and neck squamous cell carcinoma were enrolled in the trial. Before TCR sequencing, CD4+ T cells and CD8+ T cells were sorted from peripheral blood as separate populations.

This material consisted of CD4+ or CD8+ T cells sorted from blood, taken in a trial of the OX40 agonist ivuxolimab. Rearrangement joined TRBV9 to TRBJ2-5; the central 7 bases match TRBD2. This TCR was sampled from an adult with an advanced solid tumor such as melanoma, head and neck, liver or kidney cancer. The DNA sequence reads TGTGCCAGCAGCGTAGGAACTAGCGTAGAAGAGACCCAGTACTTC. The translation is CASSVGTSVEETQYF.